The source of this TCR beta chain is a study of cytomegalovirus exposure and HLA in healthy donors. PCR employed 60 Vbeta and 13 Jbeta primers. Sequencing was performed with immunoSEQ multiplex PCR; in TCRdb, only in-frame clones are kept and a portion is missing. The repertoire has around 150,000 clones, over 75% of them found once; the top ten carry 2% to 2.5%. Trimming removed 5 bases at V and 1 base at J, with 16 bases between. Germline loops: CDR1 SGHRS, CDR2 YFSETQ. CDR3 length equals 15 residues. Sequenced: PBMCs. The TCR comes from a man aged 50 to 60 in good health and CMV-seronegative. J is TRBJ2-7 and V is TRBV5-1, with D unclear. The CDR3 nucleotides read TGCGCCAGCAGTAAAACTCGAGATCCTTCCTACGAGCAGTACTTC. As protein: CASSKTRDPSYEQYF.